One and the same sample provided the 23 T cell receptor beta chains below, sequenced in a study of blood T cell repertoires in COVID-19. Generated by immunoSEQ multiplex PCR, the TCRdb table keeps only in-frame clones and is missing some. The table has some 90,000 clones, 89% seen once. The sample taken for sequencing was peripheral blood. The source of these receptors is a man aged 45-65 years with acute or convalescent COVID-19.

This clone was seen a few times. This rearrangement joins TRBV20-1 to TRBJ2-7; 7 bases align to TRBD2. Germline V lookup: CDR1 DFQATT, CDR2 SNEGSKA (reference sequence). The length of the CDR3 is 14 residues. V shed 3 bases and J 4 bases; nucleotides not matched to a gene: 9. CDR3 coding DNA: TGCAGTGCTAGTTGGGCGGGGACTATGTACGAGCAGTACTTC. Its protein product is CSASWAGTMYEQYF.

This chain joins TRBV21-1 and TRBJ2-5; the DNA was not used to check the table's D call, TRBD2. TRBV21-1 is a known pseudogene. CDR3 length: 16 amino acids. For the CDR3, the DNA is TGTGCCAGCAGCAAAGCGCCCGCGGGGGCCGGGGAGACCCAGTACTTC. Protein: CASSKAPAGAGETQYF.

The chain links TRBV12-3 or TRBV12-4 to TRBJ1-2; 9 positions agree with TRBD1. The CDR3 contains 13 residues. V trimming: 6 bases; J trimming: 8 bases; junction bases outside the gene matches: 7. CDR3 nucleotide sequence: TGTGCCAGCAGAACAGGGGGCTCGTGGGGCTACACCTTC. It is translated as CASRTGGSWGYTF.

V and J are TRBV11-2 and TRBJ2-7; 11 nucleotides agree with TRBD2. CDR3 length: 15 amino acids. V lost 5 bases and J lost 8; bases outside the gene matches: 11. Germline V gene data show CDR1 as SGHAT and CDR2 as FQNNGV. The chain's CDR3 is CASSLPTLAGGQQYV. DNA of the CDR3: TGTGCCAGCAGCCTCCCAACGCTAGCGGGGGGTCAGCAGTACGTC.

This chain connects TRBV2 to TRBJ2-3; D is undetermined. V lost 4 bases to trimming and J lost 1 base, with 9 bases between them. Germline CDR1 and CDR2: SNHLY and FYNNEI. The CDR3 length is 14 residues. CDR3 sequence: CASSAWARTDTQYF. In DNA form, the CDR3 reads TGTGCCAGCAGTGCTTGGGCCCGCACAGATACGCAGTATTTT.

This chain joins TRBV9 and TRBJ2-1; 10 bases are a match to TRBD2. The ends lost 4 bases at V and 7 bases at J; junction bases unmatched: 8. Germline V gene lookup returns CDR1 SGDLS and CDR2 YYNGEE. The length of the CDR3 is 15 residues. The CDR3 DNA reads TGTGCCAGCAGCAAAAGCGGGGGGGCTTTAAATGAGCAGTTCTTC. Translated, it gives CASSKSGGALNEQFF.

CDR3 in amino acids: CASSSYREIDGANVLTF. The CDR3 DNA follows: TGTGCCAGCAGTTCTTACAGGGAAATCGATGGGGCCAACGTCCTGACTTTC. The rearrangement links TRBV6-2 or TRBV6-3 to TRBJ2-6; D might be TRBD1 (6 bases). Trimming took 4 bases from V and 3 from J, leaving 16 bases between them. The CDR3 totals 17 residues. Per the germline V gene, CDR1 is MNHEY and CDR2 is SVGEGT.

The chain uses TRBV28 and TRBJ2-1; tentative D call: TRBD1 (6 bases). The CDR3 is 14 amino acids. Germline V gives CDR1 MDHEN, CDR2 SYDVKM. The V end was cut by 5 bases, the J end by 7 bases, with 15 bases between. In DNA, the CDR3 is TGTGCCAGCAGTCCACCGGACAGTCTGAATGAGCAGTTCTTC. Translation: CASSPPDSLNEQFF. Full variable domain (missing parts from reference TRBV28 and TRBJ2-1): DVKVTQSSRYLVKRTGEKVFLECVQDMDHENMFWYRQDPGLGLRLIYFSYDVKMKEKGDIPEGYSVSREKKERFSLILESASTNQTSMYLCASSPPDSLNEQFFGPGTRLTVL.

The gene calls are TRBV30 and TRBJ1-6, with TRBD1 matching 9 bases. From germline, CDR1 is GTSNPN and CDR2 SVGIG (reference sequence). V shed 4 bases and J 9 bases; nucleotides not matched to a gene: 7. CDR3 length equals 14 residues. In DNA form, the CDR3 reads TGTGCCTGGAAAACCGGGACAGGGTCTTCACCCCTCCACTTT. Amino acid sequence: CAWKTGTGSSPLHF.

The genes are TRBV6-5 and TRBJ1-2; tentative D call: TRBD1 (6 bases). This CDR3 contains 13 residues. Trimming cost V 5 bases and J 7 bases, with 14 bases left between them. CDR1 is MNHEY and CDR2 is SVGAGI in the germline V gene. The CDR3 loop is CASSRNREGGYTF. In DNA form, the CDR3 reads TGTGCCAGCAGTCGAAACAGGGAGGGTGGCTACACCTTC.

The chain combines TRBV4-2 with TRBJ1-1; 9 bases fit TRBD1. J gave up 4 bases and V 1 base, and 7 bases lay outside the gene matches. The germline V gene has CDR1 LGHNA and CDR2 YNFKEQ. The CDR3 sequence is 16 residues long. Here the CDR3 DNA reads TGTGCCAGCAGCCAAGGGAGCGGACAGGGGATCACTGAAGCTTTCTTT. The encoded protein is CASSQGSGQGITEAFF.

Turning to this clone: Germline and junction disagree at one end, which may indicate a read error. V gene TRBV7-7 combines with J gene TRBJ2-1; TRBD2 matches at 8 bases. The CDR3 runs to 16 residues. Germline CDR1 and CDR2: SSHAT and FNYEAQ (reference sequence). The CDR3 here is CASSPGSGGGSDEQFF. The CDR3 nucleotides read TGTGCTAGCAGCCCCGGGTCGGGCGGGGGGAGTGATGAGCAGTTCTTC.

The chain links TRBV11-2 to TRBJ2-3; tentatively, D is TRBD2 (6 bases). The CDR3 extends over 15 amino acids. Germline V CDR1 and CDR2: SGHAT, FQNNGV. The V end lost 5 bases, the J end lost 3 bases, and 15 bases lay between the germline ends. CDR3 coding DNA: TGTGCCAGCAGCAGTTGGGACTGGCGGACAGATACGCAGTATTTT. Protein: CASSSWDWRTDTQYF.

In the case of this clone: Other nucleotide sequences from this sample produce the same CDR3. V and J are TRBV13 and TRBJ2-2; no clear D. Germline CDR1 is PRHDT and CDR2 is FYEKMQ (reference sequence). The CDR3 consists of 12 residues. V lost 2 bases to trimming and J lost 7 bases, with 5 bases between them. The CDR3 reads CASSLRVGELFF. CDR3 DNA: TGTGCCAGCAGCTTACGGGTCGGGGAGCTGTTTTTT.

V and J are TRBV11-3 and TRBJ2-3, with 9 bases that match TRBD2. V was pared by 3 bases and J by 3 bases, with 4 bases of the junction left unmatched. This CDR3 has 15 residues. Germline CDR1 and CDR2: SGHNT and YENEEA. CDR3: CASSFSGGSTDTQYF. The CDR3 DNA sequence: TGTGCCAGCAGCTTTAGCGGGGGATCTACAGATACGCAGTATTTT.

The chain is built from TRBV5-6 and TRBJ2-3, with a weak D call TRBD2 (7 bases). Germline V gene data show CDR1 as SGHDT and CDR2 as YYEEEE. CDR3 size: 19 residues. The V and J ends lost 3 bases and 2 bases respectively, with 25 bases between them. The CDR3 here is CASSYQAGHAPEPTDTQYF. The CDR3 region has the DNA TGTGCCAGCAGCTATCAAGCGGGACACGCCCCTGAACCCACAGATACGCAGTATTTT. Drawing the rest from reference TRBV5-6 and TRBJ2-3, the complete variable domain is DAGVTQSPTHLIKTRGQQVTLRCSPKSGHDTVSWYQQALGQGPQFIFQYYEEEERQRGNFPDRFSGHQFPNYSSELNVNALLLGDSALYLCASSYQAGHAPEPTDTQYFGPGTRLTVL.

V gene TRBV5-4 combines with J gene TRBJ2-2, with TRBD1 matching over 11 bases. This CDR3 is built from 16 residues. The ends lost 4 bases at V and 6 bases at J; junction bases unmatched: 8. Looked up from germline, CDR1 is SGHNT and CDR2 is YYREEE (reference sequence). The CDR3 DNA follows: TGTGCCAGCAGCAGGACAGGGGGCGCGAAGTCCGGGGAGCTGTTTTTT. Translation gives CASSRTGGAKSGELFF.

The chain links TRBV29-1 to TRBJ1-5; 9 bases are a match to TRBD1. The CDR3 length is 13 residues. Germline V gene data show CDR1 as SQVTM and CDR2 as ANQGSEA. After removal of 6 bases from V and 10 bases from J, the junction contained 10 bases not matched to a gene. CDR3 sequence (DNA): TGCAGCGTCGGGACAGGGAATAGTGGTCCCCAGCATTTT. This sequence encodes CSVGTGNSGPQHF.

This rearrangement joins TRBV13 to TRBJ2-7, with 7 bases aligning to TRBD2. After removal of 1 base from V and 6 bases from J, the junction contained 3 bases not matched to a gene. CDR3 length: 13 amino acids. CDR1 is PRHDT and CDR2 is FYEKMQ in the germline V gene (reference sequence). CDR3 region: CASSLVGGGEQYF. In nucleotides, the CDR3 is TGTGCCAGCAGCTTAGTGGGGGGGGGCGAGCAGTACTTC.

CDR3 amino acids: CAISESTRAHEQYF. The CDR3, as DNA: TGTGCCATCAGTGAGTCCACGAGGGCCCACGAGCAGTACTTC. The chain recombines TRBV10-3 with TRBJ2-7; D may be TRBD2 (5 bases). V lost 0 bases to trimming and J lost 5 bases, with 11 bases between them. This CDR3 is built from 14 residues. Germline V gene data show CDR1 as ENHRY and CDR2 as SYGVKD.

V and J are TRBV18 and TRBJ2-3, with 9 bases lining up with TRBD1. The CDR3 is made up of 15 amino acids. Germline trimming cut 2 bases from V and 10 bases from J; bases unmatched to any gene: 10. Germline CDR1 reads KGHSH; CDR2 reads LQKENI. In DNA form, the CDR3 reads TGTGCCAGCTCACCAGAGGGACAGGGATTGTCGGCGCAGTATTTT. Amino acids: CASSPEGQGLSAQYF.

The gene calls are TRBV12-5 and TRBJ2-2; the match to TRBD1 covers 9 bases. Germline lookup yields CDR1 LGHNT and CDR2 FRNRAP. Trimming took 1 base from V and 3 from J; bases not matched to a gene: 3. CDR3 size: 16 residues. In nucleotides, the CDR3 is TGTGCTAGTGGTTTGGGTCGGGACAGGGACACCGGGGAGCTGTTTTTT. Amino acid sequence: CASGLGRDRDTGELFF.

The V gene is TRBV21-1, the J gene TRBJ2-3; whether TRBD2, the table's D call, matches the DNA was not checked. TRBV21-1 is a pseudogene segment. This CDR3 spans 15 amino acids. CDR3: CASSKARCSTDTQYF. The CDR3 bases are TGTGCCAGCAGCAAAGCGCGATGTAGCACAGATACGCAGTATTTT.